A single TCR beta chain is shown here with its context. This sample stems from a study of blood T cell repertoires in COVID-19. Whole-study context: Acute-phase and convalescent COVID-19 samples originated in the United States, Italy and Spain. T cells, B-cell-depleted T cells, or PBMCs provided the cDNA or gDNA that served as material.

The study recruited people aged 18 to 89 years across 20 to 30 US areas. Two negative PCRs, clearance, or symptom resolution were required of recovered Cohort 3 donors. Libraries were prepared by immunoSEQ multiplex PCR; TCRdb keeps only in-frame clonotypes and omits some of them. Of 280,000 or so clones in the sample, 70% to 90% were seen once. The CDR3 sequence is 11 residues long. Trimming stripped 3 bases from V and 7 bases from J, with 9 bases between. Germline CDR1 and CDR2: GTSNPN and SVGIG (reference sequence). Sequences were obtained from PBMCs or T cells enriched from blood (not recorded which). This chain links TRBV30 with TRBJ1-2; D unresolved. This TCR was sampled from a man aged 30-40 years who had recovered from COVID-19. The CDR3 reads CAWRRGRGYTF. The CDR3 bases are TGTGCCTGGAGGCGGGGTCGTGGCTACACCTTC.